This T cell receptor beta chain is from a study of blood T cell repertoires in COVID-19. The overall study: COVID-19 samples from acute and convalescent phases originated in the United States, Italy and Spain. T cells, B-cell-depleted T cells, or PBMCs supplied cDNA or gDNA.

As originally analysed: Estimates of nucleated cell counts were drawn from the amplification of reference gene primers. TCRdb's table, derived via immunoSEQ multiplex PCR, lists solely in-frame clones and lacks some. V, J and clone size are those of that table, while D and trimming were read from the DNA. The data contain about 180,000 clones, about 81% of them singletons. Enrollment of patients from Seattle took place during active infection, with longitudinal follow-up. CDR1 is PRHDT, CDR2 FYEKMQ, per germline (reference sequence). J gave up 7 bases and V 4 bases, and 4 bases lay outside the gene matches. CDR3 length: 13 residues.

This clonotype originated in a woman older than 75 with COVID-19, enrolled during active disease. The V and J genes are TRBV13 and TRBJ2-3; 8 nucleotides agree with TRBD1. The sample comprised peripheral blood. The CDR3 is CASSYYRGNTQYF. The DNA of the CDR3 is TGTGCCAGCAGCTACTACAGGGGGAATACGCAGTATTTT.